Below are 28 T cell receptor beta chains sequenced from a single sample in a study of T cell changes during pregnancy in multiple sclerosis. The assay was immunoSEQ multiplex PCR, and TCRdb's table has in-frame clones only and misses some. The repertoire holds fewer than 70,000 clones, over 80% seen once, with under 3.5% in the top ten. The sequencing used CD8+ T cells from peripheral blood mononuclear cells, collected in the third trimester of pregnancy. These receptors all come from a female donor in good health, enrolled as a control in a pregnancy study.

This rearrangement joins TRBV19 to TRBJ1-2, with a tentative D call TRBD1 (6 bases). Trimming stripped 4 bases from V and 0 bases from J, with 12 bases between. This CDR3 spans 15 amino acids. Germline CDR1 is LNHDA and CDR2 is SQIVND (reference sequence). CDR3 coding DNA: TGTGCCAGTAGTAAAGGGGAGGGGGCTAACTATGGCTACACCTTC. This codes for CASSKGEGANYGYTF.

The rearrangement joins TRBV27 to TRBJ2-7; D is possibly TRBD2 (5 bases). Trimming left V 4 bases short and J 3 bases short, with 13 bases between. The CDR3 covers 14 residues. Germline values: CDR1 MNHEY, CDR2 SMNVEV (reference sequence). CDR3 nucleotides: TGTGCCAGCAGTTCGGGTTCCGACTACTACGAGCAGTACTTC. This translates into CASSSGSDYYEQYF.

This rearrangement joins TRBV7-9 to TRBJ1-2, with D unclear. The CDR3 runs 13 residues. V lost 4 bases to trimming and J lost 7 bases, with 13 bases between them. Germline values: CDR1 SEHNR, CDR2 FQNEAQ (reference sequence). The CDR3 loop is CASSSWESSGYTF. The CDR3 region has the DNA TGTGCCAGCAGCTCTTGGGAGTCGAGTGGCTACACCTTC.

The V gene is TRBV19, the J gene TRBJ2-7; no clear D. Trimming removed 9 bases at V and 0 bases at J, with 12 bases between. The CDR3 spans 13 residues. The germline CDR1 and CDR2 sequences are LNHDA and SQIVND (reference sequence). CDR3 bases: TGTGCCAGCTCCGGTTCGATCTCCTACGAGCAGTACTTC. Its translation: CASSGSISYEQYF.

The V and J genes are TRBV27 and TRBJ2-5, with a possible D match to TRBD2 (5 bases). The CDR3 runs 14 residues. V lost 2 bases and J lost 4, with 11 bases in between. Germline values: CDR1 MNHEY, CDR2 SMNVEV (reference sequence). The CDR3 nucleotides are TGTGCCAGCAGTTTACAACGGGGTGTAGAGACCCAGTACTTC. This codes for CASSLQRGVETQYF.

The chain has TRBV19 and TRBJ1-1; D remains ambiguous. Looked up from germline, CDR1 is LNHDA and CDR2 is SQIVND (reference sequence). The V gene lost 10 bases and the J gene lost 1 base, with 10 bases spanning the gap. This CDR3 contains 12 residues. This CDR3 reads CATTEGNTEAFF. In DNA, the CDR3 is TGTGCCACCACCGAGGGGAACACTGAAGCTTTCTTT.

The gene calls are TRBV21-1 and TRBJ1-2; the listed D gene, TRBD1, was not tested against the DNA. TRBV21-1 is shown as a pseudogene. The CDR3 length is 14 residues. The CDR3, as DNA: TGTGCCAGCAGGGGCAGCTTCCCCCCAGATGGCTACACCTTC. Translated, it gives CASRGSFPPDGYTF.

The chain couples TRBV6-6 to TRBJ1-4, with D possibly matching TRBD1 (6 bases). In germline, CDR1 is MNHNY, CDR2 SVGAGI (reference sequence). Trimming stripped 5 bases from V and 6 bases from J, with 10 bases between. This CDR3 is built from 13 residues. The CDR3 DNA is TGTGCCAGCAGTACAGGGTCCGATGAAAAACTGTTTTTT. Amino acids: CASSTGSDEKLFF.

CDR3 nucleotides: TGCAGCGTTGAGTTTAGCGGGGGGGCTGGGGAGCAGTTCTTC. Translating gives CSVEFSGGAGEQFF. The J gene is TRBJ2-1, the V gene TRBV29-1; 11 nucleotides agree with TRBD2. This CDR3 is 14 amino acids long. J lost 10 bases, V lost 3 bases, and 8 bases had no gene match. Germline V gene sequence: CDR1 SQVTM, CDR2 ANQGSEA.

The rearrangement uses TRBV7-9 and TRBJ2-1; possibly TRBD1 for D (6 bases). Between the trimmed V and J ends, which lost 5 bases and 2 bases, there was a span of 10 bases. Germline CDR1 and CDR2: SEHNR and FQNEAQ (reference sequence). This CDR3 is 14 amino acids long. CDR3 sequence reads: CASSTGQTYNEQFF. The CDR3 bases are TGTGCCAGCAGCACTGGACAGACCTACAATGAGCAGTTCTTC.

This sequence joins TRBV5-8 and TRBJ1-3; a weak D match, TRBD1 (6 bases). V shed 2 bases and J shed 3 bases, with 18 bases lying between them. CDR3 length equals 17 residues. Germline V gene lookup returns CDR1 SGHTS and CDR2 YDEGEE. The CDR3 DNA reads as TGTGCCAGCAGCTTAAACGGCCGACAGGCTTATGGAAACACCATATATTTT. As protein: CASSLNGRQAYGNTIYF. The whole variable domain, remainder taken from reference TRBV5-8 and TRBJ1-3, is EAGVTQSPTHLIKTRGQQATLRCSPISGHTSVYWYQQALGLGLQFLLWYDEGEERNRGNFPPRFSGRQFPNYSSELNVNALELEDSALYLCASSLNGRQAYGNTIYFGEGSWLTVV.

J is TRBJ1-2 and V is TRBV19; TRBD1 matches 8 bases. Germline CDR1 LNHDA, CDR2 SQIVND (reference sequence). The CDR3 loop spans 18 amino acids. The J segment lost 1 base and the V segment lost 0 bases, leaving 10 bases of the junction unmatched. CDR3 amino acids: CASSIDPWTGLINYGYTF. DNA of the CDR3: TGTGCCAGTAGTATAGATCCCTGGACAGGGCTTATTAACTATGGCTACACCTTC. The full variable domain, rest sourced from reference TRBV19 and TRBJ1-2, is DGGITQSPKYLFRKEGQNVTLSCEQNLNHDAMYWYRQDPGQGLRLIYYSQIVNDFQKGDIAEGYSVSREKKESFPLTVTSAQKNPTAFYLCASSIDPWTGLINYGYTFGSGTRLTVV.

The rearrangement links TRBV29-1 to TRBJ1-2; a weak D match, TRBD1 (6 bases). Per germline, CDR1 SQVTM and CDR2 ANQGSEA. This CDR3 contains 12 residues. V lost 7 bases to trimming and J lost 8 bases, with 17 bases between them. DNA of the CDR3: TGCAGCGCGGACGCTCTTGGGGGCGGCTACACCTTC. Residues: CSADALGGGYTF. The full variable domain, rest sourced from reference TRBV29-1 and TRBJ1-2, is SAVISQKPSRDICQRGTSLTIQCQVDSQVTMMFWYRQQPGQSLTLIATANQGSEATYESGFVIDKFPISRPNLTFSTLTVSNMSPEDSSIYLCSADALGGGYTFGSGTRLTVV.

The rearrangement links TRBV7-9 to TRBJ2-5; no definite D call. The CDR3 extends over 14 amino acids. Germline CDR1 and CDR2: SEHNR and FQNEAQ (reference sequence). V lost 2 bases and J lost 0, with 7 bases in between. The CDR3 sequence: CASSLYEDQETQYF. CDR3 coding DNA: TGTGCCAGCAGCTTATATGAGGACCAAGAGACCCAGTACTTC.

The chain has TRBV11-2 and TRBJ1-4; the D gene is possibly TRBD1 (6 bases). This CDR3 region has 14 residues. The germline V and J ends were trimmed by 5 bases and 8 bases, with 15 bases remaining between them. Germline CDR1 and CDR2: SGHAT and FQNNGV. The CDR3 DNA is TGTGCCAGCAGCATACAGGGATCGGGGGAAAAACTGTTTTTT. Its protein is CASSIQGSGEKLFF.

The count of this clone is one. The genes are TRBV29-1 and TRBJ2-7; the D gene is possibly TRBD1 (6 bases). The V end was cut by 4 bases, the J end by 5 bases, with 15 bases between. The CDR3 spans 13 residues. From germline, CDR1 is SQVTM and CDR2 ANQGSEA. This CDR3 is CSVVVRGEDEQYF. Here the CDR3 DNA reads TGCAGCGTTGTGGTCAGGGGAGAAGACGAGCAGTACTTC.

The chain has TRBV5-6 and TRBJ1-4; 8 nucleotides agree with TRBD1. The V and J ends lost 3 bases and 4 bases, in that order; junction bases with no gene match: 2. This CDR3 comprises 14 residues. In germline, CDR1 is SGHDT, CDR2 YYEEEE. CDR3 sequence reads: CASSSGQVNEKLFF. The CDR3 nucleotides are TGTGCCAGCAGCTCGGGACAGGTTAATGAAAAACTGTTTTTT.

This chain connects TRBV4-3 to TRBJ1-1; TRBD1 matches at 7 bases. The CDR3 totals 13 residues. Trimming took 8 bases from V and 2 from J; bases not matched to a gene: 5. Germline V gene data show CDR1 as LGHNA and CDR2 as YSLEER. Here the CDR3 reads CASSDRPNTEAFF. CDR3 nucleotides: TGCGCCAGCTCGGACAGGCCAAACACTGAAGCTTTCTTT.

This clone showed up just once. The chain recombines TRBV7-9 with TRBJ1-1; tentative D call: TRBD1 (5 bases). The CDR3 runs 12 residues. Trimming shortened V by 7 bases and J by 6 bases, and 12 bases separated the two germline ends. From germline, CDR1 is SEHNR and CDR2 FQNEAQ (reference sequence). CDR3 amino acids: CASTSDIPEAFF. In DNA form, the CDR3 reads TGTGCCAGCACATCGGACATTCCTGAAGCTTTCTTT.

This chain uses TRBV9 with TRBJ2-5; 7 nucleotides agree with TRBD2. Trimming removed 3 bases from V and 1 base from J; junction bases left unmatched: 15. The CDR3 totals 18 residues. Germline CDR1 is SGDLS and CDR2 is YYNGEE. CDR3 DNA: TGTGCCAGCAGCGGAGACCCGGGACTAACGATACCCCAAGAGACCCAGTACTTC. The encoded protein is CASSGDPGLTIPQETQYF.

The rearrangement joins TRBV7-8 to TRBJ2-7; no definite D call. There are 12 residues in the CDR3. Germline values: CDR1 SGHVS, CDR2 FQNEAQ. V dropped 1 base and J dropped 4 bases, with 5 bases sitting between them. For the CDR3, the DNA is TGTGCCAGCAGCTTAGTCGAGTACGAGCAGTACTTC. As protein: CASSLVEYEQYF.

CDR3 region: CASSLGLASNEQFF. CDR3 sequence (DNA): TGTGCCAGCAGCTTGGGACTAGCGTCCAATGAGCAGTTCTTC. The chain links TRBV5-5 to TRBJ2-1; 8 nucleotides agree with TRBD2. The V gene end was trimmed by 0 bases and the J gene end by 6 bases; junction bases not matched to a gene: 2. The germline V gene has CDR1 SGHKS and CDR2 YYEKEE (reference sequence). The CDR3 has 14 residues.

The gene calls are TRBV14 and TRBJ2-7; tentative D call: TRBD2 (6 bases). This CDR3 spans 14 amino acids. The germline gives CDR1 SGHDN, CDR2 FVKESK. Trimming took 4 bases from V and 1 from J, leaving 11 bases between them. In DNA form, the CDR3 reads TGTGCCAGCAGCCGGAGGGGATCGTCCTACGAGCAGTACTTC. Amino acids: CASSRRGSSYEQYF. Based on the CDR3 plus reference TRBV14 and TRBJ2-7, the full variable domain is EAGVTQFPSHSVIEKGQTVTLRCDPISGHDNLYWYRRVMGKEIKFLLHFVKESKQDESGMPNNRFLAERTGGTYSTLKVQPAELEDSGVYFCASSRRGSSYEQYFGPGTRLTVT.

The rearrangement uses TRBV9 and TRBJ2-7; the match to TRBD1 covers 9 bases. V gave up 3 bases and J gave up 3 bases; unmatched junction bases: 7. CDR3 length: 15 amino acids. Germline CDR1 SGDLS, CDR2 YYNGEE. CDR3: CASSAQTGGLYEQYF. The CDR3 DNA reads as TGTGCCAGCAGCGCTCAGACAGGGGGACTCTACGAGCAGTACTTC. Full variable domain (remainder filled in from reference TRBV9 and TRBJ2-7): DSGVTQTPKHLITATGQRVTLRCSPRSGDLSVYWYQQSLDQGLQFLIQYYNGEERAKGNILERFSAQQFPDLHSELNLSSLELGDSALYFCASSAQTGGLYEQYFGPGTRLTVT.

This rearrangement joins TRBV7-2 to TRBJ2-1, with TRBD2 identical over 9 bases. CDR3 length: 14 amino acids. CDR1 is SGHTA and CDR2 is FQGNSA in the germline V gene. The junction had 3 bases not matched to a gene; V was cut back by 5 bases and J by 4 bases. The CDR3 loop reads CASSQTSGYNEQFF. The CDR3 coding sequence is TGTGCCAGCAGCCAAACTAGCGGGTACAATGAGCAGTTCTTC.

V usage is TRBV18 and J usage is TRBJ1-1; the D is unclear. The germline gives CDR1 KGHSH, CDR2 LQKENI. The CDR3 sequence is 14 residues long. Trimming took off 0 bases at V and 0 bases at J, with 5 bases between the two ends. As DNA, the CDR3 is TGTGCCAGCTCACCACCGGAGCTGAACACTGAAGCTTTCTTT. Amino acid sequence: CASSPPELNTEAFF.

There are a few counts of this clone. The CDR3 reads CASSSGGNTEAFF. For the CDR3, the DNA is TGTGCCAGCAGTAGCGGGGGTAACACTGAAGCTTTCTTT. The rearrangement links TRBV6-4 to TRBJ1-1; a possible D gene is TRBD1 (5 bases). Germline V lookup: CDR1 MRHNA, CDR2 SNTAGT. V lost 5 bases and J lost 2, with 9 bases in between. The CDR3 is made up of 13 amino acids.

The J gene is TRBJ1-6, the V gene TRBV2; the match to TRBD1 covers 9 bases. The length of the CDR3 is 14 residues. V gave up 6 bases and J gave up 9 bases; unmatched junction bases: 6. Per germline, CDR1 SNHLY and CDR2 FYNNEI. The DNA for the CDR3 is TGTGCCAGCAGGGACAGGGGCGCGCGTTCACCCCTCCACTTT. Translating it yields CASRDRGARSPLHF.